This T cell receptor (beta chain) came from a study of OX40 agonist ivuxolimab in advanced cancers. Sequencing was performed with immunoSEQ multiplex PCR; in TCRdb, only in-frame clones are kept and a portion is missing. The sample has about 70,000 clones, just over 85% seen once. The CDR3 runs to 14 residues. V lost 2 bases and J 0 bases, leaving 5 bases between the germline ends. Germline-derived CDR1 and CDR2 are MNHNS and SASEGT. Findings and caveats of the study: Some nonresponders also had low normalized T-cell clonal expansion.

Of note for this clone: The antigen is not known.

The specimen was CD4+ or CD8+ T cells sorted from blood, collected in a trial of the OX40 agonist ivuxolimab. V and J are TRBV6-1 and TRBJ1-5; D remains ambiguous. The receptor's source is an adult with an advanced solid tumor such as melanoma, head and neck, liver or kidney cancer. CDR3 in DNA: TGTGCCAGCAGTGAACCAGATAGCAATCAGCCCCAGCATTTT. Translation gives CASSEPDSNQPQHF.